The 26 T cell receptor beta chains below were found in one sample sequenced in a study of cytomegalovirus exposure and HLA in healthy donors. The PCR was carried out with 60 Vbeta primers and 13 Jbeta primers. Repertoires were generated with immunoSEQ multiplex PCR, while TCRdb's copy carries only in-frame clones and drops some. The sample has some 190,000 clones, roughly a tenth seen once; the top ten hold 1% to 1.5%. Sequencing input: PBMCs. The receptors here all came from a woman in her 30s in good health and CMV-seropositive.

A few counts support this clone. This chain uses TRBV2 with TRBJ2-1; no definite D call. Germline CDR1 SNHLY, CDR2 FYNNEI. CDR3 length: 13 amino acids. Trimming removed 7 bases from V and 7 bases from J, with 14 bases in between. CDR3 loop: CASKYYGANEQFF. The CDR3 nucleotides are TGTGCCAGCAAATACTACGGCGCGAATGAGCAGTTCTTC.

The V and J genes are TRBV5-1 and TRBJ2-5; 10 bases are a match to TRBD2. CDR3 length equals 17 residues. The germline gives CDR1 SGHRS, CDR2 YFSETQ. With V trimmed by 4 bases and J by 5 bases, 14 bases remained unmatched. CDR3 sequence: CASSLGLAGAAGETQYF. The CDR3 nucleotides read TGCGCCAGCAGCCTAGGGCTAGCGGGAGCGGCGGGGGAGACCCAGTACTTC. Full variable domain (remainder filled in from reference TRBV5-1 and TRBJ2-5): KAGVTQTPRYLIKTRGQQVTLSCSPISGHRSVSWYQQTPGQGLQFLFEYFSETQRNKGNFPGRFSGRQFSNSRSEMNVSTLELGDSALYLCASSLGLAGAAGETQYFGPGTRLLVL.

This clone was detected only a few times. The chain couples TRBV10-1 to TRBJ2-7, with 7 bases aligning to TRBD2. The ends lost 3 bases at V and 9 bases at J; junction bases unmatched: 14. The CDR3 runs 15 residues. Germline V CDR1 and CDR2: WNHNN, SYGVQD (reference sequence). CDR3 in DNA: TGCGCCAGCAGTGAATCCGGCGGGAGAAAAGAGGGGCAGTACTTC. Translation: CASSESGGRKEGQYF.

In its sample, this clone was seen a few times. This chain uses TRBV7-3 with TRBJ2-2, with a tentative D call TRBD2 (5 bases). Trimming stripped 10 bases from V and 4 bases from J, with 22 bases between. Germline-derived CDR1 and CDR2 are SGHTA and FQGTGA. This CDR3 is built from 16 residues. CDR3 sequence reads: CATKPGRVGSTGELFF. In DNA, the CDR3 is TGTGCCACCAAACCCGGGCGGGTGGGCAGCACCGGGGAGCTGTTTTTT.

V usage is TRBV5-1 and J usage is TRBJ2-1; D not resolved. V gave up 0 bases and J gave up 4 bases, with 8 bases separating them. This CDR3 has 14 residues. The germline gives CDR1 SGHRS, CDR2 YFSETQ. CDR3 DNA sequence: TGCGCCAGCAGCTTGGCCAACAGATACAATGAGCAGTTCTTC. Amino acid sequence: CASSLANRYNEQFF.

V gene TRBV29-1 combines with J gene TRBJ2-5; D is unclear. TRBJ2-7 explains the end of the DNA better; the J call may be wrong. Germline CDR1 and CDR2: SQVTM and ANQGSEA. CDR3 length: 13 residues. CDR3 loop: CSVEGVNSYEQYF. In DNA form, the CDR3 reads TGCAGCGTTGAAGGGGTCAACAGCTACGAGCAGTACTTC.

This chain uses TRBV11-3 with TRBJ2-1; D is undetermined. The CDR3 covers 16 residues. V was pared by 0 bases and J by 0 bases, with 9 bases between. Per the germline V gene, CDR1 is SGHNT and CDR2 is YENEEA. CDR3 sequence: CASSLEGANSYNEQFF. The DNA for the CDR3 is TGTGCCAGCAGCTTAGAGGGCGCGAACTCCTACAATGAGCAGTTCTTC.

This clone has more than one count but fewer than ten. This sequence joins TRBV19 and TRBJ2-7, with 8 positions matching TRBD1. Looked up from germline, CDR1 is LNHDA and CDR2 is SQIVND (reference sequence). The CDR3 sequence is 15 residues long. J was trimmed by 3 bases and V by 5 bases; bases with no gene match: 9. Written as DNA, the CDR3 is TGTGCCAGTAGTCCCTCCCGGGACAGGCACTACGAGCAGTACTTC. It is translated as CASSPSRDRHYEQYF.

This clone was recorded a few times. The chain combines TRBV5-4 with TRBJ1-2; TRBD1 aligns across 8 bases. The CDR3 runs to 14 residues. Germline V gives CDR1 SGHNT, CDR2 YYREEE (reference sequence). The J segment lost 5 bases and the V segment lost 4 bases, leaving 7 bases of the junction unmatched. The CDR3 protein is CASSPQGARYGYTF. The CDR3 coding sequence is TGTGCCAGCAGCCCCCAGGGGGCGCGATATGGCTACACCTTC.

This clone came up a few times. This chain connects TRBV7-2 to TRBJ2-7; 9 bases are shared with TRBD2. The V gene end was trimmed by 4 bases and the J gene end by 4 bases; junction bases not matched to a gene: 14. Germline CDR1 and CDR2: SGHTA and FQGNSA. The CDR3 contains 17 residues. The CDR3 sequence is CASSSMASGNFVYEQYF. CDR3 nucleotides: TGTGCCAGCAGCTCAATGGCTAGCGGGAATTTTGTGTACGAGCAGTACTTC.

This clone was seen more than once but under ten times. This CDR3 reads CASSYQGNTEAFF. CDR3 nucleotide sequence: TGTGCCAGCAGTTACCAGGGGAACACTGAAGCTTTCTTT. This chain joins TRBV6-5 and TRBJ1-1; tentatively, D is TRBD1 (5 bases). The CDR3 has 13 amino acids. V shed 2 bases and J shed 1 base, with 5 bases lying between them. Looked up from germline, CDR1 is MNHEY and CDR2 is SVGAGI.

The chain combines TRBV25-1 with TRBJ1-1; D is possibly TRBD1 (5 bases). CDR3 size: 13 residues. V was shortened by 4 bases and J by 6 bases, with 12 bases between the two germline ends. Germline V gene lookup returns CDR1 MGHDK and CDR2 SYGVNS. The CDR3 here is CASSALQGAEAFF. CDR3 coding DNA: TGTGCCAGCAGTGCCCTGCAGGGCGCTGAAGCTTTCTTT. The entire variable domain, with the rest obtained from reference TRBV25-1 and TRBJ1-1, is as follows: EADIYQTPRYLVIGTGKKITLECSQTMGHDKMYWYQQDPGMELHLIHYSYGVNSTEKGDLSSESTVSRIRTEHFPLTLESARPSHTSQYLCASSALQGAEAFFGQGTRLTVV.

The chain couples TRBV5-1 to TRBJ1-1, with 8 bases matching TRBD1. The germline V gene has CDR1 SGHRS and CDR2 YFSETQ. This CDR3 is built from 14 residues. J lost 7 bases, V lost 1 base, and 6 bases had no gene match. The CDR3 nucleotides read TGCGCCAGCAGCTTGCAGGGGGCGACTGGTGAAGCTTTCTTT. This encodes CASSLQGATGEAFF.

In this sample, this clone turned up a few times. The chain joins TRBV2 to TRBJ2-1, with 7 bases that match TRBD1. The CDR3 is 14 amino acids. Trimming took 6 bases from V and 10 from J; bases not matched to a gene: 12. Germline V gene lookup returns CDR1 SNHLY and CDR2 FYNNEI. The CDR3: CASRAGDSFREQFF. CDR3 DNA: TGTGCCAGCAGGGCCGGGGACAGCTTCAGAGAGCAGTTCTTC.

The J gene is TRBJ1-4, the V gene TRBV2; D is unresolved. CDR1 and CDR2 (germline): SNHLY, FYNNEI. V was clipped by 6 bases and J by 2 bases, with 10 bases between them. The CDR3 is made up of 14 amino acids. For the CDR3, the DNA is TGTGCCAGCAGGGTCTACAGTACTAATGAAAAACTGTTTTTT. Translating gives CASRVYSTNEKLFF.

The V gene is TRBV2, the J gene TRBJ1-1; 9 nucleotides agree with TRBD1. The germline gives CDR1 SNHLY, CDR2 FYNNEI. This CDR3 comprises 15 residues. The ends lost 6 bases at V and 4 bases at J; junction bases unmatched: 9. CDR3 sequence reads: CASRVTGGAFTEAFF. CDR3 in DNA: TGTGCCAGCAGGGTCACAGGGGGCGCTTTCACTGAAGCTTTCTTT. Variable domain in full (rest from reference TRBV2 and TRBJ1-1): EPEVTQTPSHQVTQMGQEVILRCVPISNHLYFYWYRQILGQKVEFLVSFYNNEISEKSEIFDDQFSVERPDGSNFTLKIRSTKLEDSAMYFCASRVTGGAFTEAFFGQGTRLTVV.

This clone was seen more than once but under ten times. The chain couples TRBV6-5 to TRBJ2-7; TRBD1 is a possible D gene (5 bases). The CDR3 loop spans 13 amino acids. Trimming pared 10 bases from V and 4 bases from J, leaving 17 bases between. Germline V gene sequence: CDR1 MNHEY, CDR2 SVGAGI. CDR3 protein: CATLRAPLYEQYF. DNA for the CDR3: TGTGCCACCCTCAGGGCCCCTCTTTACGAGCAGTACTTC.

This clone was found a few times. The rearrangement joins TRBV27 to TRBJ1-4, with 8 bases matching TRBD1. The trim removed 6 bases at V and 4 bases at J, leaving 10 bases unmatched. In germline, CDR1 is MNHEY, CDR2 SMNVEV (reference sequence). The CDR3 covers 16 residues. CDR3 loop: CASSETPGTGNEKLFF. The DNA for the CDR3 is TGTGCCAGCAGCGAAACCCCCGGGACAGGTAATGAAAAACTGTTTTTT.

CDR3 sequence: CSVEDTRVGAFF. CDR3 in DNA: TGCAGCGTTGAAGATACGAGGGTTGGGGCTTTCTTT. The V and J genes are TRBV29-1 and TRBJ1-1; unclear D gene. Per the germline V gene, CDR1 is SQVTM and CDR2 is ANQGSEA. CDR3 length: 12 amino acids. Trimming cost V 0 bases and J 11 bases, with 13 bases left between them.

V usage is TRBV4-2 and J usage is TRBJ1-1; D is perhaps TRBD1 (5 bases). The CDR3 consists of 14 residues. Trimming shortened V by 2 bases and J by 1 base, and 8 bases separated the two germline ends. Germline values: CDR1 LGHNA, CDR2 YNFKEQ. The CDR3: CASSQLGQNTEAFF. CDR3 in DNA: TGTGCCAGCAGCCAATTAGGACAGAACACTGAAGCTTTCTTT.

This clone has a handful of counts. The V call is TRBV7-2, the J call TRBJ2-4; D is unresolved. Germline V CDR1 and CDR2: SGHTA, FQGNSA. This CDR3 has 16 residues. With 5 bases removed from V and 0 bases from J, the gap between germline ends came to 14 bases. This CDR3 reads CASSPAAPLAKNIQYF. The CDR3 region has the DNA TGTGCCAGCAGCCCGGCGGCCCCCTTAGCCAAAAACATTCAGTACTTC.

The sample holds a few counts of this clone. The chain couples TRBV10-3 to TRBJ2-1; D call uncertain. The CDR3 totals 15 residues. Trimming cost V 4 bases and J 0 bases, with 10 bases left between them. Germline CDR1 and CDR2: ENHRY and SYGVKD. CDR3 nucleotide sequence: TGTGCCATCAGTGGTTACCGGAGCTCCTACAATGAGCAGTTCTTC. Amino acids: CAISGYRSSYNEQFF.

This clone has only a few counts. Other DNA sequences within the sample encode an identical CDR3. The V call is TRBV5-1, the J call TRBJ2-1, with TRBD2 matching 15 bases. Germline V CDR1 and CDR2: SGHRS, YFSETQ. Unmatched junction bases numbered 3, after V lost 4 bases and J lost 7 bases. This CDR3 contains 15 residues. Here the CDR3 reads CASSLGLAGGNEQFF. Here the CDR3 DNA reads TGCGCCAGCAGCCTGGGACTAGCGGGAGGTAATGAGCAGTTCTTC.

This sequence joins TRBV7-2 and TRBJ2-7; 10 nucleotides agree with TRBD1. This CDR3 is 14 amino acids long. Per the germline V gene, CDR1 is SGHTA and CDR2 is FQGNSA. V gave up 3 bases and J gave up 4 bases; unmatched junction bases: 3. The CDR3 DNA sequence: TGTGCCAGCAGCTTCCGGGACAGGGGATACGAGCAGTACTTC. It is translated as CASSFRDRGYEQYF. Supplemented by reference TRBV7-2 and TRBJ2-7, the full variable domain reads GAGVSQSPSNKVTEKGKDVELRCDPISGHTALYWYRQSLGQGLEFLIYFQGNSAPDKSGLPSDRFSAERTGGSVSTLTIQRTQQEDSAVYLCASSFRDRGYEQYFGPGTRLTVT.

A few counts support this clone. This chain links TRBV9 with TRBJ2-2; 13 positions agree with TRBD2. The CDR3 runs 17 residues. The trim removed 4 bases at V and 7 bases at J, leaving 10 bases unmatched. Germline V gene lookup returns CDR1 SGDLS and CDR2 YYNGEE. The CDR3 DNA reads as TGTGCCAGCAGCACCTCCCAGGGACTAGCGGGAATCGGGGAGCTGTTTTTT. This sequence encodes CASSTSQGLAGIGELFF. Full variable domain (outside the CDR3, taken from reference TRBV9 and TRBJ2-2): DSGVTQTPKHLITATGQRVTLRCSPRSGDLSVYWYQQSLDQGLQFLIQYYNGEERAKGNILERFSAQQFPDLHSELNLSSLELGDSALYFCASSTSQGLAGIGELFFGEGSRLTVL.

As for this clone: Since no conserved phenylalanine or tryptophan closes the CDR3, a read error is the likely cause. The gene calls are TRBV4-2 and TRBJ2-2; D is undetermined. Germline lookup yields CDR1 LGHNA and CDR2 YNFKEQ. Trimming took off 8 bases at V and 2 bases at J, with 6 bases between the two ends. The CDR3 totals 12 residues. The CDR3, as DNA: TGTGCCAGCCATAGAAACACCGGGGAGCTGTTTCTT. Its translation is CASHRNTGELFL.